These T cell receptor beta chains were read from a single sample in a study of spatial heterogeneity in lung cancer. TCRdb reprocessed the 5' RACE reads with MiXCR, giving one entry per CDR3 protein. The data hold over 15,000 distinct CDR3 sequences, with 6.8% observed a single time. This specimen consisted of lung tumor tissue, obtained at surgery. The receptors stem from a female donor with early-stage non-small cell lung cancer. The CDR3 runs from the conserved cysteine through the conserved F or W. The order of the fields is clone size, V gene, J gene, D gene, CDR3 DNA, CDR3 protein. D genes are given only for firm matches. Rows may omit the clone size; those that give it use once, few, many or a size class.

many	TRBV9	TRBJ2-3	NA	TGTGCCAGCAGCCCAATGCAGAGCACAGATACGCAGTATTTT	CASSPMQSTDTQYF
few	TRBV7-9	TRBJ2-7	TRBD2	TGTGCCAGCAGCGGAACTAGGGCGGGAGGGTACGAGCAGTACTTC	CASSGTRAGGYEQYF
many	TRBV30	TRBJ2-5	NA	TGTGCCTGGAGCACTCTCCCGTGGAATAGCCAAGAGACCCAGTACTTC	CAWSTLPWNSQETQYF
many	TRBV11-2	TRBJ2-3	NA	TGTGCCAGCAGCTTAGTGGGACACTTCACAGATACGCAGTATTTT	CASSLVGHFTDTQYF
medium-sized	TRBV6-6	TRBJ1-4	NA	TGTGCCAGCAGTTACCTCCAGGGCAGTTCTAATGAAAAACTGTTTTTT	CASSYLQGSSNEKLFF
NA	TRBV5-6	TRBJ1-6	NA	TGTGCCAGCAGCCCCCCCGGGACAAAGAATTCACCCCTCCACTTT	CASSPPGTKNSPLHF
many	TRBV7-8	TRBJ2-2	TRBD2	TGTGCCAGCAGCACTAGCGGGGGGCCCACCGGGGAGCTGTTTTTT	CASSTSGGPTGELFF
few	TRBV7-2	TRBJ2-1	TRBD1	TGTGCCTCCGGGACAGGGGATGAGCAGTTCTTC	CASGTGDEQFF
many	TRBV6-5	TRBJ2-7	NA	TGTGCCAGCAGTGTAGCGGCACTTCTTTCCTACGAGCAGTACTTC	CASSVAALLSYEQYF
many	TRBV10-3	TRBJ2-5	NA	TGTGCCATCAGTGAGTCCGGGCAGGGAAGGACCCAGTACTTC	CAISESGQGRTQYF
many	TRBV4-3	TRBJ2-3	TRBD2	TGCGCCAGTTCCGGACTAGCGGGGGGCCCAGATACGCAGTATTTT	CASSGLAGGPDTQYF
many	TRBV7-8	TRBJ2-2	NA	TGTGCCAGCAGCTCCGGCCGGGTCCCTGGGGCCGGGGAGCTGTTTTTT	CASSSGRVPGAGELFF
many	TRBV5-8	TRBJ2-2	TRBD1	TGTGCCAGCAGGGGGGAAACAGGGGATGACACCGGGGAGCTGTTTTTT	CASRGETGDDTGELFF
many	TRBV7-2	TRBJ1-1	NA	TGTGCCAGCAGCCTCAGGGAGACTGAAGCTTTCTTT	CASSLRETEAFF
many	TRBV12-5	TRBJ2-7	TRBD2	TGTGCTAGTTCGGCCGGGACGCTCCGGGGGGACGAGCAGTACTTC	CASSAGTLRGDEQYF
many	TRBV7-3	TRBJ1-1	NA	TGTGCCAGCAGCGAGTCCCAGAACACTGAAGCTTTCTTT	CASSESQNTEAFF
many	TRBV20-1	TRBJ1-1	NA	TGCAGTGCCCTTGACAGGAGGGGGAACACTGAAGCTTTCTTT	CSALDRRGNTEAFF
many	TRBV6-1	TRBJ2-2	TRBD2	TGTGCCAGCAGCGGGGGGAGGACCGGGGAGCTGTTTTTT	CASSGGRTGELFF
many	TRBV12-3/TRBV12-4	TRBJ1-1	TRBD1	TGTGCCAGCACCCAGGGGAGCAGGGGGCGCAGGAACACTGAAGCTTTCTTT	CASTQGSRGRRNTEAFF
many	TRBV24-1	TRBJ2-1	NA	TGTGCCACAGGCGGCCAGGCGGGCGGTGGTGAGCAGTTCTTC	CATGGQAGGGEQFF
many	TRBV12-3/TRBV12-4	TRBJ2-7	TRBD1	TGTGCCAGCAGTTCACAGGGGGCAGGGGAGCAGTACTTC	CASSSQGAGEQYF
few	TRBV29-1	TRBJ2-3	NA	TGCAGCGTTGAAGGACAATCCCCCACAGATACGCAGTATTTT	CSVEGQSPTDTQYF
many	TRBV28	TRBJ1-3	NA	TGTGCCAGCCTTACTAGCTCTGGAAACACCATATATTTT	CASLTSSGNTIYF
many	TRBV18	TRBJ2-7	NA	TGTGCCAGCTCACCACCGGATAGGGGCCCCGAGCAGTACTTC	CASSPPDRGPEQYF
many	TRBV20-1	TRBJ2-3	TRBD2	TGCAGTGCTGTAGCACAGGGACTAGCGGGGTTGGCGCAGTATTTT	CSAVAQGLAGLAQYF
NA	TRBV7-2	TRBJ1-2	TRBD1	TGTGCCAGCAGCTTAGGCAGGGGGCTTGGCTACACCTTC	CASSLGRGLGYTF
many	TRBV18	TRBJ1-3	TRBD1	TGTGCCAGCTCACAGGGACAGGGGGCCTCCTCTGGAAACACCATATATTTT	CASSQGQGASSGNTIYF
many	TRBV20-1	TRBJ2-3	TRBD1	TGCAGTGCTAGGCGAAGGACAGGGGTAGATACGCAGTATTTT	CSARRRTGVDTQYF
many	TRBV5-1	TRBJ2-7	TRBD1	TGCGCCAGCAGACTCCTGCGGCAGGGGGCCGGCTACGAGCAGTACTTC	CASRLLRQGAGYEQYF
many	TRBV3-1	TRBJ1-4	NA	TGTGCCAGCAGCCAAAACGGGGGCGCTGATGAAAAACTGTTTTTT	CASSQNGGADEKLFF
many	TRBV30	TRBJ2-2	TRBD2	TGTGCCTGGACCGTAGCCAGCGGGGCCGGGGAGCTGTTTTTT	CAWTVASGAGELFF